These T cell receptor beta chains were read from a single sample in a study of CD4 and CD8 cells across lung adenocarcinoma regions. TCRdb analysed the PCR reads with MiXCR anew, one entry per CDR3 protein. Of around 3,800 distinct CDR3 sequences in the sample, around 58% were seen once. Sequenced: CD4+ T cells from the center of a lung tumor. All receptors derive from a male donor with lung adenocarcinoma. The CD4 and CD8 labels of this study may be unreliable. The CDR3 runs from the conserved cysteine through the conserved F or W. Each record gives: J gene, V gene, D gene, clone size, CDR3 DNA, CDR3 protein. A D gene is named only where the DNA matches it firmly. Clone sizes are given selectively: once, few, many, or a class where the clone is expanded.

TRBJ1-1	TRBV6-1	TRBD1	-	TGTGCCAGCAGAGCGGGACAGGGGAGGATCGCTTTCTTT	CASRAGQGRIAFF
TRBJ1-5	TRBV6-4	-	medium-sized	TGTGCCAGCAGTGTTAGAATGGGGGCGAGCAATCAGCCCCAGCATTTT	CASSVRMGASNQPQHF
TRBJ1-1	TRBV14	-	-	TGTGCCAGCAGACCTTATCTCGGGGGTGGGGCTTTCTTT	CASRPYLGGGAFF
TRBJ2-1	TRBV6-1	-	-	TGTGCCAGCAGGCCCGGGACTGAGTCCTACAATGAGCAGTTCTTC	CASRPGTESYNEQFF
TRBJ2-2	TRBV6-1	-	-	TGTGCCAGCAGCCTGGACAACATGAGCACAGGGGAGCTGTTTTTT	CASSLDNMSTGELFF
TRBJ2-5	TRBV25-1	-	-	TGTGCCAGCGGGGGGGCAGGGGGCCGGGCCCAAGATACGCAGTACTTC	CASGGAGGRAQDTQYF
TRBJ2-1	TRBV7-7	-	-	TGTGCTAGCAGCTTAGACCCGATGGGCTCCTACAATGAGCAGTTCTTC	CASSLDPMGSYNEQFF
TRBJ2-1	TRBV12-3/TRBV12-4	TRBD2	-	TGTGCCAGCAGTTTTATCCGGGAGGGAGGGCAGACCCAGTTCTTC	CASSFIREGGQTQFF
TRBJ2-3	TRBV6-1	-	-	TGTGCCAGCAGTGGGGGGCGGGGGAAAGACACGCAGTATTTT	CASSGGRGKDTQYF
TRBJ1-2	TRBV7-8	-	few	TGTGCCAGCAGCTTCAGAGGGGCGGGTGGCTACACCTTC	CASSFRGAGGYTF
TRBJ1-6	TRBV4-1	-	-	TGCGCCAGCAGCCAAGAGAGGGGAGGTAATAATTCACCCCTCCACTTT	CASSQERGGNNSPLHF
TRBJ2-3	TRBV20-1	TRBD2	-	TGCAGTGCGGGGTCCGCGGGAGGGCCTGCAGATACGCAGTATTTC	CSAGSAGGPADTQYF
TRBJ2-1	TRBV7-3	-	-	TGTGCCAGCAGCTCCTCGGGGGGCAACAATGAGCAGTTCTTC	CASSSSGGNNEQFF
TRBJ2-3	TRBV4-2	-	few	TGTGCCAGCAGCCAAGATATTGTAGGCGGGACCAGCACAGATACGCAGTATTTT	CASSQDIVGGTSTDTQYF
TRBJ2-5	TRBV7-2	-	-	TGTGCCAGCAGCTTGAACGGCCAGTACCAAGAGACCCAGTACTTC	CASSLNGQYQETQYF
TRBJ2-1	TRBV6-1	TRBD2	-	TGTGCCAGCAGTGAAGGGACTAGTTTCAATGAGCAGTTCTTC	CASSEGTSFNEQFF
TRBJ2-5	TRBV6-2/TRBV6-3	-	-	TGTGCCAGCAGAAGGGGACCCGGGGCAGAGACCCAGTACTTC	CASRRGPGAETQYF
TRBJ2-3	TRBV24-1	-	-	TGTGCCACCAGTGATTCCTGGGGGGATACGCAGTATTTT	CATSDSWGDTQYF
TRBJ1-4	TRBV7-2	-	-	TGTGCCAGCAGCTTAGAGGGTGAAAAACTGTTTTTT	CASSLEGEKLFF
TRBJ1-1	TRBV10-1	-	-	TGCGCCAGCAGTGTGCAGGGCAACACTGAAGCTTTCTTT	CASSVQGNTEAFF
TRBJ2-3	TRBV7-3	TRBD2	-	TGTGCCAGCAGCTCGGGGCAGTTAGGGGACTACGAGCAGTATTTC	CASSSGQLGDYEQYF
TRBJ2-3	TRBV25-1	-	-	TGTGCCGGGGGTGAAGGAGGACGAGACACAGATACGCAGTATTTC	CAGGEGGRDTDTQYF
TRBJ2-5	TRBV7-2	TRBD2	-	TGTGCCAGCAGCTTAGGGACTAGCGGGCCCTATCACCTGGACCAGTACTTC	CASSLGTSGPYHLDQYF
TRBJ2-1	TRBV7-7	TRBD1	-	TGTGCTAGCAGCATAGGGACAGGGGTGGGCAATGAGCAGTTCTTC	CASSIGTGVGNEQFF
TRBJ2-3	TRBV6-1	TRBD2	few	TGTGCCAGCAGTCTGCTGGGTGGCGGGAGAGAGTTTACGCAGTATTTT	CASSLLGGGREFTQYF
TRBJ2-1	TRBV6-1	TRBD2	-	TGTGCCAGCAGTGAACTTCTACCGGGACTATCCAATGAGCAGTTCTTC	CASSELLPGLSNEQFF
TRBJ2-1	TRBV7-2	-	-	TGTGCCAGCAGCTCTCCCCAACGGGGCGGGGTGCAGTTCTTC	CASSSPQRGGVQFF
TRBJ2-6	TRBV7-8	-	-	TGTGCCAGCAGCCCATACCTGACTTTGGGGGCTAGCTCTGGGGCCAACGTCCTGACTTTC	CASSPYLTLGASSGANVLTF
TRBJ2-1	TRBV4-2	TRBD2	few	TGTGCCAGCAGCCAAGATCAACTAGCGGTAAATGAGCAGTTCTTC	CASSQDQLAVNEQFF